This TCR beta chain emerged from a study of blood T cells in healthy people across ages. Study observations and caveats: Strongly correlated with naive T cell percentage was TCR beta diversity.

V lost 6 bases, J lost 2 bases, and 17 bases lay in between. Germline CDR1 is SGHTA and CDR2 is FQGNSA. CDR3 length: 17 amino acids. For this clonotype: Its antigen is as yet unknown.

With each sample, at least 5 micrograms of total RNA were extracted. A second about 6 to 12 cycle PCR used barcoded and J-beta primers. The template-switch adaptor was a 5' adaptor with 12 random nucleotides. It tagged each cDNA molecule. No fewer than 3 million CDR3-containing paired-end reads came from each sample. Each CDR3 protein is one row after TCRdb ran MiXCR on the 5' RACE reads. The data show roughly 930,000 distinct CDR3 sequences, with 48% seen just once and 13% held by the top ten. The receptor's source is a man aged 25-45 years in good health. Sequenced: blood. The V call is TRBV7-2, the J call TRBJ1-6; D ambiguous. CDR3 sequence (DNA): TGTGCCAGCAGACTAGACGGGCAAAACCCCTATAATTCACCCCTCCACTTT. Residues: CASRLDGQNPYNSPLHF.